The subject of this entry is one T cell receptor beta chain. Germline values: CDR1 LGHDT, CDR2 YNNKEL (reference sequence). The ends were cut back, 3 bases at V and 1 base at J, with 9 bases in the middle. This CDR3 region has 14 residues. This entry is derived from a study of blood T cell repertoires in COVID-19. In the study overall: There were acute and convalescent COVID-19 samples, and they came from the United States, Italy and Spain. PBMCs, B-cell-depleted T cells, or T cells were the source of the cDNA or gDNA that made up the material.

Study processing details: Nucleated cell number was recorded as an estimate derived from reference gene primer amplification. Repertoires were generated with immunoSEQ multiplex PCR, while TCRdb's copy carries only in-frame clones and drops some. That table is the source of V, J and clone size, and D and trimming were worked out from the DNA. The table lists about 210,000 clones, 83% of them singletons. This sequence originates from a woman aged 35 to 49 with active or convalescent COVID-19. Sequences were obtained from peripheral blood. V and J are TRBV3-1 (or the pseudogene TRBV3-2) and TRBJ1-1, with TRBD1 as a possible D gene (5 bases). The CDR3 nucleotides are TGTGCCAGCAGCCACGCTGACAGGAACACTGAAGCTTTCTTT. Protein sequence: CASSHADRNTEAFF.